This TCR beta chain comes out of a study of cytotoxic CD8 clonotypes in ibrutinib-treated CLL. Whole-study findings and limits: Before falling back toward baseline at progression, clonality had risen at the time of ibrutinib response. Public clonotypes showed up rarely, and on treatment they shrank or held steady.

V dropped 4 bases and J dropped 6 bases, with 19 bases sitting between them. Per the germline V gene, CDR1 is MNHEY and CDR2 is SMNVEV (reference sequence). CDR3 length: 15 residues. A 1 in 200,000 to 1 in 1 million T cell depth was the sequencing target. Profiling relied on immunoSEQ multiplex PCR, and the TCRdb table lists in-frame clones only, not all of them. The top ten hold approximately 3% of the sample, which has 150,000 or so clones, roughly 88% seen once. With regard to this clone: Its target is not known.

The gene calls are TRBV27 and TRBJ2-7; no clear D. The TCR sequence derives from a human donor with chronic lymphocytic leukemia. The sample consisted of PBMCs, taken at disease progression, from a patient treated with ibrutinib. In DNA form, the CDR3 reads TGTGCCAGCAGTTCCCTTGGGCAGATCTATGTCGAGCAGTACTTC. Translation gives CASSSLGQIYVEQYF.